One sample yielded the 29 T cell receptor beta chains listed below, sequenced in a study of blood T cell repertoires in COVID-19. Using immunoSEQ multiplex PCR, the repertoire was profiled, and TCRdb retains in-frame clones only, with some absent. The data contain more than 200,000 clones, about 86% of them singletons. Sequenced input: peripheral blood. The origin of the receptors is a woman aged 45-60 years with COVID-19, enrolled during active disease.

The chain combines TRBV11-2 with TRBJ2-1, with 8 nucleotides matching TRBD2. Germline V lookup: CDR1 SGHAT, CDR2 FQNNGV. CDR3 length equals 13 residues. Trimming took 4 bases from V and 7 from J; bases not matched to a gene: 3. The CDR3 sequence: CASSWTSLNEQFF. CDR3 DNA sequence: TGTGCCAGCAGCTGGACTAGCTTAAATGAGCAGTTCTTC.

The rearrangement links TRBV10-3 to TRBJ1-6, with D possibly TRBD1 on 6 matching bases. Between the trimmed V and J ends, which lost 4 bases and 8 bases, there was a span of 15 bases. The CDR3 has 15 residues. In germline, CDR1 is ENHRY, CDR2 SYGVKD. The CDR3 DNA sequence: TGTGCCATCAGTGGCGGGGGGCGGAAGGATTCACCCCTCCACTTT. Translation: CAISGGGRKDSPLHF.

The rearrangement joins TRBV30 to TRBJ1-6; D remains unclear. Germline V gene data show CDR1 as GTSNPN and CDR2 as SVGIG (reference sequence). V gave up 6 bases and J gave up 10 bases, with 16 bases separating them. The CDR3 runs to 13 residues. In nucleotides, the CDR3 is TGTGCCTGCGCGGCGGGTGAAAGGTCACCCCTCCACTTT. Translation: CACAAGERSPLHF.

CDR3 coding DNA: TGTGCCAGCAGCCAAAGGCAGGGTCGCTACGAGCAGTACTTC. Protein: CASSQRQGRYEQYF. The genes are TRBV3-1 (or the pseudogene TRBV3-2) and TRBJ2-7, with a weak D call TRBD1 (5 bases). V was pared by 2 bases and J by 3 bases, with 11 bases between. CDR1 and CDR2 from the germline V gene are LGHDT and YNNKEL (reference sequence). CDR3 size: 14 residues.

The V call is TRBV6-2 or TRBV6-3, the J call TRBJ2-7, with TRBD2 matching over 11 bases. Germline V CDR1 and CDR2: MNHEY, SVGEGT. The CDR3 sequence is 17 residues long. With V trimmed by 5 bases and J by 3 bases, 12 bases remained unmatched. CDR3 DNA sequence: TGTGCCAGCAGTATGGGACTAGCGGAGAAACCCTACTACGAGCAGTACGTC. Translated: CASSMGLAEKPYYEQYV.

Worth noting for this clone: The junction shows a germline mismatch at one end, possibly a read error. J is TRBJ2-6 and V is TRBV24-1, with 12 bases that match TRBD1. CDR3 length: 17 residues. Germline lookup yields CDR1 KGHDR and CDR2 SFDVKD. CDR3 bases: TGTGCCACCAGTGGGGGACAGGGGGCGTTTGGGACCAACGTCCTGACTTTC. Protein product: CATSGGQGAFGTNVLTF.

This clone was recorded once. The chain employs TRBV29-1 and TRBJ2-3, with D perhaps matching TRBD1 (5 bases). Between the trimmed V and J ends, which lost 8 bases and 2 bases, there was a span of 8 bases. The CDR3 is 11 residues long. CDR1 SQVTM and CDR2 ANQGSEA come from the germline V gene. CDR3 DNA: TGCAGCTTCAGGGTCACAGATACGCAGTATTTT. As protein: CSFRVTDTQYF.

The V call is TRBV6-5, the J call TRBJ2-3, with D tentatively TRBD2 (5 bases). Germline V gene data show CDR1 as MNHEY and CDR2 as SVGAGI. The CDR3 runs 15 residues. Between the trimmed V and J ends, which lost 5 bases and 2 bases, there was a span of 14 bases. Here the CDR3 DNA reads TGTGCCAGCAGTATTAGGAGGTCCTCCACAGATACGCAGTATTTT. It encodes CASSIRRSSTDTQYF.

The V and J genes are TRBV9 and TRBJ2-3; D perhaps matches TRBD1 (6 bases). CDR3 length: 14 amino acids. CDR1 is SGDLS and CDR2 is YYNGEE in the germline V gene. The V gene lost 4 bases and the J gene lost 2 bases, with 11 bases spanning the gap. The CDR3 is CASSPTGATDTQYF. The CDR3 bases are TGTGCCAGCAGCCCGACAGGAGCCACAGATACGCAGTATTTT. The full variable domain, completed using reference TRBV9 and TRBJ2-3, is DSGVTQTPKHLITATGQRVTLRCSPRSGDLSVYWYQQSLDQGLQFLIQYYNGEERAKGNILERFSAQQFPDLHSELNLSSLELGDSALYFCASSPTGATDTQYFGPGTRLTVL.

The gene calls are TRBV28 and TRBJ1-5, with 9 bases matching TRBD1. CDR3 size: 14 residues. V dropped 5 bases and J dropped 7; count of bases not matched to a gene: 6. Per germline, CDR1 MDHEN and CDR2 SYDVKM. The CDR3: CASSTQGAGQPQHF. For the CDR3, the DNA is TGTGCCAGCAGTACACAGGGGGCAGGGCAGCCCCAGCATTTT. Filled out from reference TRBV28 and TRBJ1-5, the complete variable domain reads DVKVTQSSRYLVKRTGEKVFLECVQDMDHENMFWYRQDPGLGLRLIYFSYDVKMKEKGDIPEGYSVSREKKERFSLILESASTNQTSMYLCASSTQGAGQPQHFGDGTRLSIL.

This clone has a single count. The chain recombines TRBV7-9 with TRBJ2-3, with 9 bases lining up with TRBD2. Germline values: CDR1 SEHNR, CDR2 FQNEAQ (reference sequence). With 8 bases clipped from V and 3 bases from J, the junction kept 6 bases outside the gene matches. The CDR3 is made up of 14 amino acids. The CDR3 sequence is CASVGLAGTDTQYF. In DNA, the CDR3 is TGTGCCAGCGTCGGGCTAGCGGGGACAGATACGCAGTATTTT.

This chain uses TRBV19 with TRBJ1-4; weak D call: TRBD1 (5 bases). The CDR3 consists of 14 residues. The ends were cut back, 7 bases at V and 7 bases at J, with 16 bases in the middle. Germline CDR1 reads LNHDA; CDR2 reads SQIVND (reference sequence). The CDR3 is CASKEGSGSEKLFF. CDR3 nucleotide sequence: TGTGCCAGTAAGGAGGGGTCCGGGAGTGAAAAACTGTTTTTT.

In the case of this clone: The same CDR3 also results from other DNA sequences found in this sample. The CDR3 nucleotides read TGTGCCAGCAGCCCGACAGGGAGCTATGGCTACACCTTC. Protein sequence: CASSPTGSYGYTF. This chain joins TRBV27 and TRBJ1-2, with 7 bases fitting TRBD1. Germline V gene sequence: CDR1 MNHEY, CDR2 SMNVEV (reference sequence). With V trimmed by 6 bases and J by 4 bases, 5 bases remained unmatched. This CDR3 contains 13 residues.

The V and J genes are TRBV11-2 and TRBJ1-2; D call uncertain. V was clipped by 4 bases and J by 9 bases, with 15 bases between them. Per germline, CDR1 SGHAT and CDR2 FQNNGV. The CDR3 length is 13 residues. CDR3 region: CASSYEGISSYTF. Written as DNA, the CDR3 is TGTGCCAGCAGCTATGAGGGAATATCTAGCTACACCTTC.

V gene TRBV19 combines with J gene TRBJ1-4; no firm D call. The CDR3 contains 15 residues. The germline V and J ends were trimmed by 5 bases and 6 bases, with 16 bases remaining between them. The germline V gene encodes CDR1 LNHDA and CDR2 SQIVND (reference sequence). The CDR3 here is CASSYGLRIDEKLFF. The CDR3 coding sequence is TGTGCCAGTAGTTACGGGTTGAGGATAGATGAAAAACTGTTTTTT.

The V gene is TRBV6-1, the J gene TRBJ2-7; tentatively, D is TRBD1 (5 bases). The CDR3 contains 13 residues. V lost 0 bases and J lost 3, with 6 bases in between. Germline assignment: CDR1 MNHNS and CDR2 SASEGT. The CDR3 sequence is CASSEADSYEQYV. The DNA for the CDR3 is TGTGCCAGCAGTGAAGCTGACAGCTACGAGCAGTACGTC.

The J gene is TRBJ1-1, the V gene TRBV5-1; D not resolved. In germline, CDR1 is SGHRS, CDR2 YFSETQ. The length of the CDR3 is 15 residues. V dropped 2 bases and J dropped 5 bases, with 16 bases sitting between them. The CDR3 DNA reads TGCGCCAGCAGCTTCACGGGAAAAAGGGATACTGAAGCTTTCTTT. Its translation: CASSFTGKRDTEAFF.

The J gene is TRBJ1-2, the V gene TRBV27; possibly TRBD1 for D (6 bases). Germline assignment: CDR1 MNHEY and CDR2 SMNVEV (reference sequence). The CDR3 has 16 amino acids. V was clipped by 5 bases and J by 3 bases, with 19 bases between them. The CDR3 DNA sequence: TGTGCCAGCAGTCTTTCCTGGGCCTCAGGGGACTATGGCTACACCTTC. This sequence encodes CASSLSWASGDYGYTF.

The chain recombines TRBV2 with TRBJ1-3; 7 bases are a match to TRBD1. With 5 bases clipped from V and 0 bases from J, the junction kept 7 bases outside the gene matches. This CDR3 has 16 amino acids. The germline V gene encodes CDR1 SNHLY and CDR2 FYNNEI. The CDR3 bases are TGTGCCAGCAGTCGGGACAGCAGCTTCTCTGGAAACACCATATATTTT. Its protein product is CASSRDSSFSGNTIYF. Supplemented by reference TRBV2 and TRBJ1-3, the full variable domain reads EPEVTQTPSHQVTQMGQEVILRCVPISNHLYFYWYRQILGQKVEFLVSFYNNEISEKSEIFDDQFSVERPDGSNFTLKIRSTKLEDSAMYFCASSRDSSFSGNTIYFGEGSWLTVV.

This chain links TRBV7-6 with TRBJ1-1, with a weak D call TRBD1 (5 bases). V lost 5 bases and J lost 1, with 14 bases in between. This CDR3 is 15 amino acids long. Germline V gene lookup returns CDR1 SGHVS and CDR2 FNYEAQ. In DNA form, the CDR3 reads TGTGCCAGCAGCCCAGCCGGGGGGAGGAACACTGAAGCTTTCTTT. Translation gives CASSPAGGRNTEAFF.

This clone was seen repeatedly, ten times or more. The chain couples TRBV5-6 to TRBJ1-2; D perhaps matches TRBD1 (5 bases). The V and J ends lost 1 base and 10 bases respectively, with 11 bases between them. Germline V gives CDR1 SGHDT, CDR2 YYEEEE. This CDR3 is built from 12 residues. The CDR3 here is CASSLRQGHYTF. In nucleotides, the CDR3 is TGTGCCAGCAGCTTGAGGCAGGGCCACTACACCTTC.

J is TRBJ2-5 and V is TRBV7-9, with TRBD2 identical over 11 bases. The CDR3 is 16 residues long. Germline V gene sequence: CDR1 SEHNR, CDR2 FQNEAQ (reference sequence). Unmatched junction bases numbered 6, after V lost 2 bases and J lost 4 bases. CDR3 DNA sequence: TGTGCCAGCAGCTTAAGGATAGCGGGGGGGCGAGAGACCCAGTACTTC. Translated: CASSLRIAGGRETQYF.

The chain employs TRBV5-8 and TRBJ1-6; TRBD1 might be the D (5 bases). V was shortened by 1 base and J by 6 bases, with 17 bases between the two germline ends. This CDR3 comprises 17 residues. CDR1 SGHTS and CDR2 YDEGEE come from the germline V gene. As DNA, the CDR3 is TGTGCCAGCAGCTTGTCGGCCAGGGCCAAAACTAATTCACCCCTCCACTTT. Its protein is CASSLSARAKTNSPLHF.

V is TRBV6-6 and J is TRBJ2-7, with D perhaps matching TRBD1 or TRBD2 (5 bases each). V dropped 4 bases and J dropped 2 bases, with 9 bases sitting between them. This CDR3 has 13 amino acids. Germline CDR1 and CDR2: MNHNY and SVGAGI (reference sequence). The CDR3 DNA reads TGTGCCAGCAGTTCCTCGGGGCCCTACGAGCAGTACGTC. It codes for CASSSSGPYEQYV.

The CDR3 spells CASSQRTGGSYNSPLHF. The CDR3 DNA follows: TGTGCCAGCAGTCAGAGGACAGGGGGCAGCTATAATTCACCCCTCCACTTT. V gene TRBV27 combines with J gene TRBJ1-6; 11 positions agree with TRBD1. V trimming: 5 bases; J trimming: 3 bases; junction bases outside the gene matches: 6. Germline V gene sequence: CDR1 MNHEY, CDR2 SMNVEV (reference sequence). There are 17 residues in the CDR3.

The CDR3 spells CASKAGRAGQNQPQHF. CDR3 sequence (DNA): TGTGCCAGCAAAGCCGGCAGGGCCGGGCAAAATCAGCCCCAGCATTTT. The V gene is TRBV6-6, the J gene TRBJ1-5, with a possible D match to TRBD1 (5 bases). V was trimmed by 7 bases and J by 4 bases, leaving 20 bases between them. CDR3 length: 16 amino acids. Germline V gives CDR1 MNHNY, CDR2 SVGAGI (reference sequence).

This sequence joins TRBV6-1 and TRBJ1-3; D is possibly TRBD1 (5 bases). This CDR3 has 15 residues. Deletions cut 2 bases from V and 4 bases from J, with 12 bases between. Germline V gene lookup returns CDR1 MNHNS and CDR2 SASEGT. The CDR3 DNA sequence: TGTGCCAGCAGTGAATCGGGGGGAAGAGGAAACACCATATATTTT. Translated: CASSESGGRGNTIYF.

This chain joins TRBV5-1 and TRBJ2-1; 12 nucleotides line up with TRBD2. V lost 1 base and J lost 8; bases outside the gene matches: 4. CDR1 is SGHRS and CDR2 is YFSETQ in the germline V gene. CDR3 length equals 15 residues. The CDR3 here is CASSLPSGGADEQFF. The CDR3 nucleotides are TGCGCCAGCAGCTTGCCTAGCGGGGGGGCTGATGAGCAGTTCTTC.

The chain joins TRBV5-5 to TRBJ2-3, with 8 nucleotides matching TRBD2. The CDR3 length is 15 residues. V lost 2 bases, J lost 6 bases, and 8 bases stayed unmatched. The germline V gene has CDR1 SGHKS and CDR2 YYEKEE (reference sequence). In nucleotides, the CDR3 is TGTGCCAGCAGCTTACCCGGGACTAGTTACGATACGCAGTATTTT. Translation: CASSLPGTSYDTQYF.